This is a list of T cell receptor beta chains from one sample in a study of blood T cell repertoires in COVID-19. This table comes from immunoSEQ multiplex PCR, and its TCRdb copy is limited to in-frame clones, with some not included. The sample lists about 200,000 clones, roughly 84% seen once, with roughly 18% in the top ten. The sequencing sample was made of peripheral blood. The receptors derive from a person between 70 and 80 years old with COVID-19, enrolled during active disease. Each CDR3 is given with its conserved first and last residue. The order of the fields is J gene, clone size, D gene, V gene, CDR3 protein, CDR3 DNA. A D gene is named only where the DNA matches it firmly. Part of the rows lack a size; the others show once, few, many or a class for expanded clones.

j_call: TRBJ2-3; clone_size: NA; d_call: TRBD2; v_call: TRBV28; cdr3_aa: CASNPTSGRHTQYF; cdr3_nt: TGTGCCAGCAACCCTACTAGCGGGAGGCATACGCAGTATTTT
j_call: TRBJ1-5; clone_size: once; d_call: NA; v_call: TRBV7-2; cdr3_aa: CASSQRGGRGNQPQHF; cdr3_nt: TGTGCCAGCAGCCAACGGGGCGGGAGAGGCAATCAGCCCCAGCATTTT
j_call: TRBJ2-4; clone_size: NA; d_call: NA; v_call: TRBV15; cdr3_aa: CATSRRGGKNIQYF; cdr3_nt: TGTGCCACCAGCAGACGGGGAGGCAAAAACATTCAGTACTTC
j_call: TRBJ2-1; clone_size: NA; d_call: NA; v_call: TRBV28; cdr3_aa: CASSWGQAYNEQFF; cdr3_nt: TGTGCCAGCAGTTGGGGGCAGGCCTACAATGAGCAGTTCTTC
j_call: TRBJ2-7; clone_size: NA; d_call: TRBD1; v_call: TRBV4-1; cdr3_aa: CASSPGQGARYEQYF; cdr3_nt: TGCGCCAGCAGCCCAGGACAGGGGGCTAGGTACGAGCAGTACTTC
j_call: TRBJ1-2; clone_size: NA; d_call: NA; v_call: TRBV28; cdr3_aa: CASSLLGQGLNYGYTF; cdr3_nt: TGTGCCAGCAGTTTACTCGGGCAGGGACTAAACTATGGCTACACCTTC
j_call: TRBJ1-2; clone_size: NA; d_call: NA; v_call: TRBV28; cdr3_aa: CASSLYDRNYGYTF; cdr3_nt: TGTGCCAGCAGTTTATATGACAGAAACTATGGCTACACCTTC
j_call: TRBJ1-5; clone_size: NA; d_call: NA; v_call: TRBV19; cdr3_aa: CASSIGPGSNQPQHF; cdr3_nt: TGTGCCAGTAGTATAGGTCCAGGGAGCAATCAGCCCCAGCATTTT
j_call: TRBJ1-1; clone_size: NA; d_call: TRBD1; v_call: TRBV30; cdr3_aa: CAWSAIGQGGEAFF; cdr3_nt: TGTGCCTGGAGTGCTATTGGACAGGGTGGTGAAGCTTTCTTT
j_call: TRBJ2-1; clone_size: NA; d_call: TRBD1; v_call: TRBV10-3; cdr3_aa: CATRPDRGLNEQFF; cdr3_nt: TGTGCCACCAGACCCGACAGGGGGCTTAATGAGCAGTTCTTC
j_call: TRBJ1-1; clone_size: NA; d_call: NA; v_call: TRBV28; cdr3_aa: CASSFTGAQNTEAFF; cdr3_nt: TGTGCCAGCAGTTTTACTGGTGCCCAGAACACTGAAGCTTTCTTT
j_call: TRBJ2-7; clone_size: few; d_call: NA; v_call: TRBV19; cdr3_aa: CARSGGAGEQYF; cdr3_nt: TGTGCCAGAAGTGGTGGAGCAGGGGAGCAGTACTTC
j_call: TRBJ2-7; clone_size: NA; d_call: TRBD1; v_call: TRBV5-5; cdr3_aa: CASSGTVDYEQYF; cdr3_nt: TGTGCCAGCAGCGGGACAGTAGACTACGAGCAGTACTTC
j_call: TRBJ1-2; clone_size: NA; d_call: NA; v_call: TRBV7-2; cdr3_aa: CASSFAPQRLANYGYTF; cdr3_nt: TGTGCCAGCAGCTTCGCGCCCCAGCGCCTAGCTAACTATGGCTACACCTTC
j_call: TRBJ2-1; clone_size: NA; d_call: NA; v_call: TRBV7-2; cdr3_aa: CASSLPLGGPYNEQFF; cdr3_nt: TGTGCCAGCAGCTTACCGTTGGGGGGGCCCTACAATGAGCAGTTCTTC
j_call: TRBJ1-5; clone_size: NA; d_call: NA; v_call: TRBV28; cdr3_aa: CASSFSGGGNQPQHF; cdr3_nt: TGTGCCAGCAGTTTTTCAGGTGGTGGCAATCAGCCCCAGCATTTT